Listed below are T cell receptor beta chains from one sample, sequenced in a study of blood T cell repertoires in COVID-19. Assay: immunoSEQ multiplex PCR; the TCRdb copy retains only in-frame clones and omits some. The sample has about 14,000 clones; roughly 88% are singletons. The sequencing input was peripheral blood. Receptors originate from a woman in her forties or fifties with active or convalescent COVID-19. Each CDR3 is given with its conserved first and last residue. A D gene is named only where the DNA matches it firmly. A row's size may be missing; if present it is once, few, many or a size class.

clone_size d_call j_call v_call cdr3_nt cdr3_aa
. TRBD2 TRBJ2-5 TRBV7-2 TGTGCCAGCAGCTTATTCCCTCGGGGCGGGAGGGCCGCACAGGAGACCCAGTACTTC CASSLFPRGGRAAQETQYF
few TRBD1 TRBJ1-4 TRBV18 TGTGCCAGCTCACCAACGACAGGGGTCGGCGAAAAACTGTTTTTT CASSPTTGVGEKLFF
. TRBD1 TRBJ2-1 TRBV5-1 TGCGCCAGCAGAAGACACAGGGGGCGTGAGGAGCAGTTCTTC CASRRHRGREEQFF
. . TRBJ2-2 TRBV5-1 TGCGCCAGCAGCAGGGGTAACACCGGGGAGCTGTTTTTT CASSRGNTGELFF
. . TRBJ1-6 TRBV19 TGTGCCAGTAAGGGGATTCGCGGCTATAATTCACCCCTCCACTTT CASKGIRGYNSPLHF
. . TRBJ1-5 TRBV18 TGTGCCAGCTCACCTAACCCTTTCGGGAACAATCAGCCCCAGCATTTT CASSPNPFGNNQPQHF
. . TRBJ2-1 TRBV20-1 TGCAGTGCTAGTTTTGACGGAGTATACAATGAGCAGTTCTTC CSASFDGVYNEQFF
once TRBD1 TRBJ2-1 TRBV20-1 TGCAGTGCTAGTCTCGCAACCCGGGACAGGAGAACTTACAATGAGCAGTTCTTC CSASLATRDRRTYNEQFF
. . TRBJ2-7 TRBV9 TGTGCCAGCAGCGTCGACAGTGGGTCCTACGAGCAGTACTTC CASSVDSGSYEQYF
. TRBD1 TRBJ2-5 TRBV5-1 TGCGCCAGCAGCTCAGGGGGTTACGGAGAGACCCAGTACTTC CASSSGGYGETQYF
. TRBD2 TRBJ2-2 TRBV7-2 TGTGCCAGCAGCTTATATAGCGGGACGAACACCGGGGAGCTGTTTTTT CASSLYSGTNTGELFF
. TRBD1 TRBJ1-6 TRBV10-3 TGTGCCATCAGTGAATTCGGACAGGGACGGAGCTCCTATAATTCACCCCTCCACTTT CAISEFGQGRSSYNSPLHF
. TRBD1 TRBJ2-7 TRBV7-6 TGTGCCAGCAGTTCAGGACAGGGTCGGTCCTACGAGCAGTACTTC CASSSGQGRSYEQYF
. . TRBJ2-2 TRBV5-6 TGTGCCAGCAGCCAGGACAGTTTGGGGCCGAACACCGGGGAGCTGTTTTTT CASSQDSLGPNTGELFF
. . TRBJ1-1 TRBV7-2 TGTGCCAGCAGCTTATTTTGGCAGTCTACTGAAGCTTTCTTT CASSLFWQSTEAFF
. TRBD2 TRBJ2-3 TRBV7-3 TGTGCCAGCAGCCTAGCGGGGGCCATCACAGATACGCAGTATTTT CASSLAGAITDTQYF
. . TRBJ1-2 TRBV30 TGTGCCTGGAGTATACAACGGGGCTATGGCTACACCTTC CAWSIQRGYGYTF
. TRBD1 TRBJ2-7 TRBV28 TGTGCCAGCAGTACCCCCCCCGGGACAGGGCTCTCCTACGAGCAGTACTTC CASSTPPGTGLSYEQYF
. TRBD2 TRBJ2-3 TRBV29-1 TGCAGCGCAACGGGGACTAGCGGGGGGAGCACAGATACGCAGTATTTT CSATGTSGGSTDTQYF
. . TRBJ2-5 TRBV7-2 TGTGCCAGCAGCTTTGGGGCACTACAAGAGACCCAGTACTTC CASSFGALQETQYF
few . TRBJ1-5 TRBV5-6 TGTGCCAGCAGCTTTTGGGGGTCAGGGGGCAATCAGCCCCAGCATTTT CASSFWGSGGNQPQHF
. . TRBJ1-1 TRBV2 TGTGCCAGCAGGGACACCGGCAACACTGAAGCTTTCTTT CASRDTGNTEAFF
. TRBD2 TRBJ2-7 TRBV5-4 TGTGCCAGCAGCCCGGGACTAGCGGCAACCTACGAGCAGTACTTC CASSPGLAATYEQYF
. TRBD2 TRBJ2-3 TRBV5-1 TGCGCCAGCAGCTGGATTCAAGCGGGAGGTACCACAGATACGCAGTATTTT CASSWIQAGGTTDTQYF
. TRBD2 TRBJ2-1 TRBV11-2 TGTGCCAGCAGCTTTTTGACTAGCGGGAGGTTGTTGGATGAGCAGTTCTTC CASSFLTSGRLLDEQFF
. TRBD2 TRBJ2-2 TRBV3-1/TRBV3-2 TGTGCCAGCAGTCCCCTAGCGGGACACACCGGGGAGCTGTTTTTT CASSPLAGHTGELFF
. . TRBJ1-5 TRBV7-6 TGTGCCAGCAGTCCCTGGAGGGGAAATCAGCCCCAGCATTTT CASSPWRGNQPQHF
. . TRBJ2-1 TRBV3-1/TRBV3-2 TGTGCCAGCAGCCATTCAGGGATTCGATCCTACAATGAGCAGTTCTTC CASSHSGIRSYNEQFF
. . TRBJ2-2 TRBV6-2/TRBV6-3 TGTGCCAGCAGTTACGCCAGATACAACACCGGGGAGCTGTTTTTT CASSYARYNTGELFF
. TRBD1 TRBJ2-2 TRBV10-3 TGTGCCATCAGTCCAAGGGACAGGGATGCCGGGGAGCTGTTTTTT CAISPRDRDAGELFF